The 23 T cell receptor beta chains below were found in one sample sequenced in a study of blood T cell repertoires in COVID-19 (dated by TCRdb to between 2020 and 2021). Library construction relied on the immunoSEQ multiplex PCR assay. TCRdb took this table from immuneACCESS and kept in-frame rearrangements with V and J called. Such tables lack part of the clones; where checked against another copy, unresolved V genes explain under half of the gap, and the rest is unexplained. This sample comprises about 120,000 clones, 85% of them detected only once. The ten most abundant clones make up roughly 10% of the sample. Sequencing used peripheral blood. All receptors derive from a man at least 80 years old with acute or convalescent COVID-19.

For the CDR3, the DNA is TGTGCCAGTAGTACCGTGGGGGGGAGCAACCTTAACAGCAATCAGCCCCAGCATTTT. Protein product: CASSTVGGSNLNSNQPQHF. This chain joins TRBV19 and TRBJ1-5; maybe TRBD1 (5 bases). V gave up 4 bases and J gave up 1 base, with 23 bases separating them. Germline assignment: CDR1 LNHDA and CDR2 SQIVND (reference sequence). The CDR3 extends over 19 amino acids.

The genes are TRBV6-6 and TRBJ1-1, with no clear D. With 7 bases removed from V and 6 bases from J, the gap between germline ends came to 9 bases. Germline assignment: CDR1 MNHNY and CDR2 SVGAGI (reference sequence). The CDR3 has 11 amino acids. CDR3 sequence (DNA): TGTGCCAGCACCGATTACTCTGAAGCTTTCTTT. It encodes CASTDYSEAFF.

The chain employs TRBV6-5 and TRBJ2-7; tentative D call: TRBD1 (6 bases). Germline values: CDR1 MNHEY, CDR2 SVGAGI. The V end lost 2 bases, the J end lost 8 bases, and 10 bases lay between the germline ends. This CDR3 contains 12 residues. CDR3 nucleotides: TGTGCCAGCAGTTACGCAGGGGAGAAGCAGTACTTC. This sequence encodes CASSYAGEKQYF.

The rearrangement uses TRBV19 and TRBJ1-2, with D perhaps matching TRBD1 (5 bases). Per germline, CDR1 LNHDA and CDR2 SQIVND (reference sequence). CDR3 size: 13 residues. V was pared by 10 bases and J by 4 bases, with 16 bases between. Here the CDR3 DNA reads TGTGCCACCGCGCTTGGGGGGAGCTATGGCTACACCTTC. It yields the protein CATALGGSYGYTF. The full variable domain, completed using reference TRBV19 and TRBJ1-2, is DGGITQSPKYLFRKEGQNVTLSCEQNLNHDAMYWYRQDPGQGLRLIYYSQIVNDFQKGDIAEGYSVSREKKESFPLTVTSAQKNPTAFYLCATALGGSYGYTFGSGTRLTVV.

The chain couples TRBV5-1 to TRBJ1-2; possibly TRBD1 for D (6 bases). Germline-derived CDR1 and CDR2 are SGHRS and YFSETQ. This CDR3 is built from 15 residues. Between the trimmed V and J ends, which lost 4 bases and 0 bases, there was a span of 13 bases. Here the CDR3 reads CASSPGQKTNYGYTF. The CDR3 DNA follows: TGCGCCAGCAGCCCTGGACAGAAAACTAACTATGGCTACACCTTC. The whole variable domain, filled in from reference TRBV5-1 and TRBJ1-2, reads KAGVTQTPRYLIKTRGQQVTLSCSPISGHRSVSWYQQTPGQGLQFLFEYFSETQRNKGNFPGRFSGRQFSNSRSEMNVSTLELGDSALYLCASSPGQKTNYGYTFGSGTRLTVV.

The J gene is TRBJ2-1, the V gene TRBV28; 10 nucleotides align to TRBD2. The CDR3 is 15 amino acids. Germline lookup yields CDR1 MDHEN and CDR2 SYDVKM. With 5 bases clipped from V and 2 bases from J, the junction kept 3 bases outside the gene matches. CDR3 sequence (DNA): TGTGCCAGCAGTCCGCTAGCGGGGGCCTACAATGAGCAGTTCTTC. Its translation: CASSPLAGAYNEQFF.

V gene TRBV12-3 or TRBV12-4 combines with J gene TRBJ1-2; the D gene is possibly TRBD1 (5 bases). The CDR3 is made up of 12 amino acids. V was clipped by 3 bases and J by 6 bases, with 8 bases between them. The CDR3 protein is CASSFLGDGYTF. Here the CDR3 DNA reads TGTGCCAGCAGTTTCCTAGGGGATGGCTACACCTTC.

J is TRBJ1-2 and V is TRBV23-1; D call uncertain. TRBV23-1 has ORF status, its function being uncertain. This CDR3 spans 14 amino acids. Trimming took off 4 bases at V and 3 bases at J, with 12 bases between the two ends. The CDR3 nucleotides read TGCGCCAGCAGTCCCAGCGACGGATACTATGGCTACACCTTC. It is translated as CASSPSDGYYGYTF.

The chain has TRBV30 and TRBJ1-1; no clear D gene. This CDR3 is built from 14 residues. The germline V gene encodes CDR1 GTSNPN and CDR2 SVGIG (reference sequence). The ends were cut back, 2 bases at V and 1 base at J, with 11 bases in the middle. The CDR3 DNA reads TGTGCCTGGAGTTCAACGAGAGGGAACACTGAAGCTTTCTTT. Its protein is CAWSSTRGNTEAFF.

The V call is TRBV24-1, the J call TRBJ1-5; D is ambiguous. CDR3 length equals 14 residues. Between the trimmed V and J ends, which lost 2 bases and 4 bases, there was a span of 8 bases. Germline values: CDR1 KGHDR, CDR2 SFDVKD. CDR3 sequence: CATSDSRGNQPQHF. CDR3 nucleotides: TGTGCCACCAGTGATTCAAGAGGGAATCAGCCCCAGCATTTT.

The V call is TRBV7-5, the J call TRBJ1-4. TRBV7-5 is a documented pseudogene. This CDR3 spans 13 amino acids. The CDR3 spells CARSTRECEKLFF. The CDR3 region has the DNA TGTGCCAGAAGCACCCGGGAGTGTGAAAAACTGTTTTTT.

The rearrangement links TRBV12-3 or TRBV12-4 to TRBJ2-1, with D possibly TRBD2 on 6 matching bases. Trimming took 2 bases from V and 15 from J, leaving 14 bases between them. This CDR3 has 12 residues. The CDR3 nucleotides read TGTGCCAGCAGTTTAACGGGGGTACCCACGTTCTTC. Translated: CASSLTGVPTFF.

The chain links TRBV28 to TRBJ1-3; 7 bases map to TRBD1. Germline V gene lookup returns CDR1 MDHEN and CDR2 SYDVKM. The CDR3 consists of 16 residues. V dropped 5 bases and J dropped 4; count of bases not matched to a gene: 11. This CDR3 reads CASSPPDRVGGNTIYF. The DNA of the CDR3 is TGTGCCAGCAGTCCCCCTGACAGGGTAGGGGGAAACACCATATATTTT.

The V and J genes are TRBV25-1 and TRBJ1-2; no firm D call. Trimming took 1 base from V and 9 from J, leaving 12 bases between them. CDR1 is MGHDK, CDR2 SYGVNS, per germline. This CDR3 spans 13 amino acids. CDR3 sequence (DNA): TGTGCCAGCAGTGAATCCATTACAAAGAGCTACACCTTC. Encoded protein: CASSESITKSYTF.

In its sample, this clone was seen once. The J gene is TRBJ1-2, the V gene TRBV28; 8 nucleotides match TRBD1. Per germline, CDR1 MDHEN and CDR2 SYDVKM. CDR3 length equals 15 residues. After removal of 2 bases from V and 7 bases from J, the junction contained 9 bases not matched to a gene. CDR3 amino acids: CASSLIGQGASGYTF. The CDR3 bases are TGTGCCAGCAGTTTAATAGGGCAGGGGGCATCTGGCTACACCTTC.

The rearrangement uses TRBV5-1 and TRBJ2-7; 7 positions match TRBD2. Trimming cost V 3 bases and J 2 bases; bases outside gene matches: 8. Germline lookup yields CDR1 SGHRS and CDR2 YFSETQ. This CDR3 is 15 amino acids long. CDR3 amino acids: CASSSYSGPAYEQYF. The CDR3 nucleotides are TGCGCCAGCAGCTCCTATAGCGGGCCAGCCTACGAGCAGTACTTC.

The CDR3 bases are TGTGCCAGCCCGGAGGAGAAGGGTGGGTATGGCTACACCTTC. Protein product: CASPEEKGGYGYTF. The gene calls are TRBV2 and TRBJ1-2; D is ambiguous. The germline V gene encodes CDR1 SNHLY and CDR2 FYNNEI. The CDR3 contains 14 residues. Trimming cost V 8 bases and J 5 bases, with 18 bases left between them. The full variable domain, completed using reference TRBV2 and TRBJ1-2, is EPEVTQTPSHQVTQMGQEVILRCVPISNHLYFYWYRQILGQKVEFLVSFYNNEISEKSEIFDDQFSVERPDGSNFTLKIRSTKLEDSAMYFCASPEEKGGYGYTFGSGTRLTVV.

DNA of the CDR3: TGTGCCAGCTCACCATCTCAGGGACAGATCTATGGCTACACCTTC. Its protein is CASSPSQGQIYGYTF. The V call is TRBV18, the J call TRBJ1-2; the match to TRBD1 covers 7 bases. Germline CDR1 reads KGHSH; CDR2 reads LQKENI. The CDR3 contains 15 residues. J lost 4 bases, V lost 2 bases, and 7 bases had no gene match.

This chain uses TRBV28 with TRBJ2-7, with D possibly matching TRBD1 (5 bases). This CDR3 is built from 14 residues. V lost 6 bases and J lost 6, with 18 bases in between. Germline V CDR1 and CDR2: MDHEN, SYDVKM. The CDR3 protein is CASRETAQRSEQYF. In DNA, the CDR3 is TGTGCCAGCAGGGAGACAGCGCAGAGATCCGAGCAGTACTTC.

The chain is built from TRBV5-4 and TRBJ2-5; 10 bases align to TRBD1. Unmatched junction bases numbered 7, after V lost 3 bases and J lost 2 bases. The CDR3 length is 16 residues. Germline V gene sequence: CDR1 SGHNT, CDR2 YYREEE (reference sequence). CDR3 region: CASSSTGGLFQETQYF. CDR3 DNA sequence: TGTGCCAGCAGCTCGACAGGGGGCCTTTTTCAAGAGACCCAGTACTTC.

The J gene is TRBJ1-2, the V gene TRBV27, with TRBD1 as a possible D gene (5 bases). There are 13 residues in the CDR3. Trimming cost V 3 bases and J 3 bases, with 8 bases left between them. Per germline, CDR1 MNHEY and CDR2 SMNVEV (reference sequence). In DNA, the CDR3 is TGTGCCAGCAGTTTGGAGGGGTACTATGGCTACACCTTC. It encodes CASSLEGYYGYTF.

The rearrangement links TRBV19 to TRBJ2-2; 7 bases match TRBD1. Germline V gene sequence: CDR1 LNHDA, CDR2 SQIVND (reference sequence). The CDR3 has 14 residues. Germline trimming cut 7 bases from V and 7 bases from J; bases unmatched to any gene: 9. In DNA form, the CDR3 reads TGTGCCAGTAAAAGTCAGGGACAGAACGGGGAGCTGTTTTTT. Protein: CASKSQGQNGELFF.

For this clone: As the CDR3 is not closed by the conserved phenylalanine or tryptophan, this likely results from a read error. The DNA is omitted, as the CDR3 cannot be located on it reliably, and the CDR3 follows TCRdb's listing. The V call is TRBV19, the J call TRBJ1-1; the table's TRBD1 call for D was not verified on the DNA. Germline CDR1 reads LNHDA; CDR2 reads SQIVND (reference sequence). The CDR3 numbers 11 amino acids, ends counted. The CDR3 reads CASSIKSGTAN.